The 15 T cell receptor beta chains given below trace back to one sample, sequenced in a study of T cells after yellow fever vaccination. TCRdb re-called the 5' RACE reads through MiXCR, storing one row per CDR3 protein. The table includes around 300,000 distinct CDR3 sequences, 10% to 15% detected once. The material was CD4+ T cells sorted from PBMCs, obtained 45 days after the yellow fever booster vaccination. Source of these receptors: a man aged 30 to 45 who received the YFV17D yellow fever vaccine.

The chain links TRBV7-2 to TRBJ1-5; 7 positions match TRBD1. Trimming cost V 6 bases and J 5 bases; bases outside gene matches: 10. CDR1 is SGHTA, CDR2 FQGNSA, per germline. There are 15 residues in the CDR3. The CDR3 DNA is TGTGCCAGCAGATACGTCCAGGGGGATCATCAGCCCCAGCATTTT. Translation: CASRYVQGDHQPQHF.

As for this clonotype: Germline and junction disagree at one end, which may indicate a read error. The J gene is TRBJ1-4, the V gene TRBV12-3 or TRBV12-4; no firm D call. The CDR3 is 13 residues long. CDR3 loop: CASSFRLGENLFF. The CDR3 DNA reads TGTGCCAGCAGTTTCCGTTTGGGCGAAAATCTGTTTTTT.

The chain couples TRBV6-2 or TRBV6-3 to TRBJ1-5, with 8 bases matching TRBD1. Germline V lookup: CDR1 MNHEY, CDR2 SVGEGT. The trim removed 6 bases at V and 7 bases at J, leaving 11 bases unmatched. The CDR3 sequence is 15 residues long. The CDR3 region has the DNA TGTGCCAGCAGCACGAGGACAGGGATGTTACAGCCCCAGCATTTT. Its protein is CASSTRTGMLQPQHF.

The gene calls are TRBV4-3 and TRBJ1-2; D remains ambiguous. This CDR3 has 14 residues. Germline CDR1 LGHNA, CDR2 YSLEER. The V end was cut by 0 bases, the J end by 3 bases, with 8 bases between. In DNA, the CDR3 is TGCGCCAGCAGCCAAGAATTAGGGCACTATGGCTACACCTTC. Its translation is CASSQELGHYGYTF.

V is TRBV7-2 and J is TRBJ2-3; TRBD2 aligns across 12 bases. Germline CDR1 is SGHTA and CDR2 is FQGNSA. V was pared by 5 bases and J by 3 bases, with 3 bases of the junction left unmatched. The CDR3 runs to 15 residues. CDR3 region: CASSQGTSGTDTQYF. DNA of the CDR3: TGTGCCAGCAGCCAGGGGACTAGCGGGACAGATACGCAGTATTTT.

This chain links TRBV4-1 with TRBJ2-3; D gene unclear. V lost 10 bases to trimming and J lost 6 bases, with 23 bases between them. Germline CDR1 and CDR2: MGHRA and YSYEKL. CDR3 length: 15 residues. DNA for the CDR3: TGCGCCATTTCGCCGCAAGCGAACTTTAAGGATACGCAGTATTTT. Amino acid sequence: CAISPQANFKDTQYF.

CDR3 nucleotide sequence: TGTGCCAGCACCAGATTTCGAGCGGGAAGCAATGAGCAGTTCTTC. Protein: CASTRFRAGSNEQFF. This chain uses TRBV7-2 with TRBJ2-1, with TRBD2 identical over 7 bases. The CDR3 contains 15 residues. The V and J ends lost 7 bases and 6 bases, in that order; junction bases with no gene match: 12. Germline CDR1 reads SGHTA; CDR2 reads FQGNSA.

The gene calls are TRBV5-1 and TRBJ2-5; 7 bases line up with TRBD2. This CDR3 comprises 15 residues. V shed 4 bases, J shed 3 bases, and the junction held 9 bases outside the gene matches. Germline loops: CDR1 SGHRS, CDR2 YFSETQ. The DNA of the CDR3 is TGCGCCAGCAGCAACCCCGGACTAGTGGAAGAGACCCAGTACTTC. Amino acid sequence: CASSNPGLVEETQYF.

A few counts support this clonotype. The chain has TRBV20-1 and TRBJ2-5, with D possibly being TRBD2 (6 bases). This CDR3 spans 15 amino acids. V gave up 2 bases and J gave up 3 bases, with 16 bases separating them. Germline V gene sequence: CDR1 DFQATT, CDR2 SNEGSKA (reference sequence). CDR3 coding DNA: TGCAGTGCTAGACGCGCCGGGACTCAGAAAGAGACCCAGTACTTC. Protein: CSARRAGTQKETQYF.

The rearrangement uses TRBV5-6 and TRBJ2-1; D remains ambiguous. Trimming took 2 bases from V and 0 from J, leaving 6 bases between them. CDR1 and CDR2 (germline): SGHDT, YYEEEE. The CDR3 sequence is 14 residues long. The CDR3 here is CASSFPYSYNEQFF. In DNA form, the CDR3 reads TGTGCCAGCAGCTTCCCCTACTCCTACAATGAGCAGTTCTTC.

With regard to this clonotype: A much larger clone lies a single base off, so this may be a read error. The chain is built from TRBV28 and TRBJ2-7; 7 bases fit TRBD1. The CDR3 loop spans 14 amino acids. Germline V gene sequence: CDR1 MDHEN, CDR2 SYDVKM. V was clipped by 9 bases and J by 2 bases; unmatched bases: 10. CDR3 in DNA: TGTGCCAGATTCCAAAGGGACAGAGCCTACGAGCAGTACTTC. The encoded protein is CARFQRDRAYEQYF.

The chain links TRBV10-3 to TRBJ2-5; TRBD1 aligns across 11 bases. There are 13 residues in the CDR3. J lost 9 bases, V lost 10 bases, and 10 bases had no gene match. Germline CDR1 is ENHRY and CDR2 is SYGVKD. The CDR3 region has the DNA TGTGCCACAAGGCGGGGACAGGGGGAAGCCCAGTACTTC. Translated: CATRRGQGEAQYF.

In the case of this clonotype: Here the CDR3 omits its conserved ending phenylalanine or tryptophan, so a read error is the likely source. The CDR3 spells CASSPLSGRATVFEQFL. In nucleotides, the CDR3 is TGTGCCAGCAGCCCCTTGAGCGGGAGGGCCACGGTATTTGAGCAGTTCTTA. The chain links TRBV6-1 to TRBJ2-1, with TRBD2 matching 10 bases. There are 17 residues in the CDR3. Germline-derived CDR1 and CDR2 are MNHNS and SASEGT. The trim removed 6 bases at V and 9 bases at J, leaving 17 bases unmatched.

The J gene is TRBJ1-1, the V gene TRBV12-3 or TRBV12-4, with D possibly matching TRBD1 (6 bases). Trimming stripped 3 bases from V and 4 bases from J, with 15 bases between. This CDR3 region has 15 residues. The chain's CDR3 is CASSFLGARGTEAFF. The CDR3 region has the DNA TGTGCCAGCAGTTTTTTGGGGGCCAGGGGCACTGAAGCTTTCTTT.

In its sample, this clonotype was seen a few times. The chain couples TRBV9 to TRBJ2-7; D remains unclear. The germline V gene has CDR1 SGDLS and CDR2 YYNGEE. This CDR3 is built from 13 residues. Trimming left V 4 bases short and J 3 bases short, with 11 bases between. CDR3 sequence reads: CASSPRVNYEQYF. The CDR3 region has the DNA TGTGCCAGCAGCCCCCGCGTCAACTACGAGCAGTACTTC. Filled out from reference TRBV9 and TRBJ2-7, the complete variable domain reads DSGVTQTPKHLITATGQRVTLRCSPRSGDLSVYWYQQSLDQGLQFLIQYYNGEERAKGNILERFSAQQFPDLHSELNLSSLELGDSALYFCASSPRVNYEQYFGPGTRLTVT.